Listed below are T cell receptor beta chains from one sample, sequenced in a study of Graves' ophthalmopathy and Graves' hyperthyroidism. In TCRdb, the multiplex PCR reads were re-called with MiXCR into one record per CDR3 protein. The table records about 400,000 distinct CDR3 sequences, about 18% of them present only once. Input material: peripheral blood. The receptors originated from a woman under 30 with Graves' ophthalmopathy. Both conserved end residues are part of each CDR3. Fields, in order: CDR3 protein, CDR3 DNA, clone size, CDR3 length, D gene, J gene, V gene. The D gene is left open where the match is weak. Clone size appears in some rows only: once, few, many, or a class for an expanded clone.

CDR3aa: CASSFVVGTGVNTEAFF
CDR3nt: TGTGCCAGCAGTTTTGTGGTCGGGACAGGGGTAAACACTGAAGCTTTCTTT
abundance: .
len: 17
d_gene: TRBD1
j_gene: TRBJ1-1
v_gene: TRBV28

CDR3aa: CASSSRLAGDGNTGELFF
CDR3nt: TGTGCCAGCAGTTCGCGACTAGCGGGAGACGGGAACACCGGGGAGCTGTTTTTT
abundance: many
len: 18
d_gene: TRBD2
j_gene: TRBJ2-2
v_gene: TRBV28

CDR3aa: CSVEGLAGGPNYEQYF
CDR3nt: TGCAGCGTTGAAGGGCTAGCGGGAGGGCCAAACTACGAGCAGTACTTC
abundance: once
len: 16
d_gene: TRBD2
j_gene: TRBJ2-7
v_gene: TRBV29-1

CDR3aa: CASSSAKALNTEAFF
CDR3nt: TGTGCCAGCAGTTCAGCCAAGGCCTTGAACACTGAAGCTTTCTTT
abundance: many
len: 15
d_gene: .
j_gene: TRBJ1-1
v_gene: TRBV6-2/TRBV6-3

CDR3aa: CASSFSGSAAFF
CDR3nt: TGTGCCAGCAGCTTCTCAGGGAGTGCCGCTTTCTTT
abundance: .
len: 12
d_gene: .
j_gene: TRBJ1-1
v_gene: TRBV7-8

CDR3aa: CASTLIPSYEQYF
CDR3nt: TGTGCCAGCACCCTCATCCCCTCCTACGAGCAGTACTTC
abundance: many
len: 13
d_gene: .
j_gene: TRBJ2-7
v_gene: TRBV12-3/TRBV12-4

CDR3aa: CASSASRGATEAFF
CDR3nt: TGTGCCAGCAGCGCATCCCGTGGGGCAACTGAAGCTTTCTTT
abundance: many
len: 14
d_gene: .
j_gene: TRBJ1-1
v_gene: TRBV9

CDR3aa: CASSDGGGGQETQYF
CDR3nt: TGTGCCAGCAGTGATGGGGGGGGAGGGCAAGAGACCCAGTACTTC
abundance: few
len: 15
d_gene: TRBD2
j_gene: TRBJ2-5
v_gene: TRBV6-1

CDR3aa: CASQQNNNQPQHF
CDR3nt: TGTGCCAGCCAACAGAACAACAATCAGCCCCAGCATTTT
abundance: .
len: 13
d_gene: .
j_gene: TRBJ1-5
v_gene: TRBV12-3/TRBV12-4

CDR3aa: CASSERSLANTGELFF
CDR3nt: TGTGCCAGCAGCGAACGAAGTCTCGCGAACACCGGGGAGCTGTTTTTT
abundance: many
len: 16
d_gene: .
j_gene: TRBJ2-2
v_gene: TRBV11-1

CDR3aa: CASSLGTDRYSNQPQHF
CDR3nt: TGTGCCAGCAGCCTCGGGACCGACCGTTATAGCAATCAGCCCCAGCATTTT
abundance: many
len: 17
d_gene: .
j_gene: TRBJ1-5
v_gene: TRBV11-2

CDR3aa: CATSDAPGANSGANVLTF
CDR3nt: TGTGCCACCAGTGATGCTCCGGGAGCTAACTCTGGGGCCAACGTCCTGACTTTC
abundance: many
len: 18
d_gene: .
j_gene: TRBJ2-6
v_gene: TRBV24-1

CDR3aa: CASRAPTPNTIYF
CDR3nt: TGTGCCAGCAGGGCCCCAACCCCGAACACCATATATTTT
abundance: many
len: 13
d_gene: .
j_gene: TRBJ1-3
v_gene: TRBV7-2

CDR3aa: CASSFRVGNTEAFF
CDR3nt: TGTGCCAGCAGTTTTCGTGTCGGTAACACTGAAGCTTTCTTT
abundance: many
len: 14
d_gene: .
j_gene: TRBJ1-1
v_gene: TRBV12-3/TRBV12-4

CDR3aa: CASMSQQETQYF
CDR3nt: TGTGCCAGCATGAGCCAGCAAGAGACCCAGTACTTC
abundance: .
len: 12
d_gene: .
j_gene: TRBJ2-5
v_gene: TRBV6-5

CDR3aa: CASSTDRGQPQHF
CDR3nt: TGTGCCAGCTCCACGGACCGAGGACAGCCCCAGCATTTT
abundance: many
len: 13
d_gene: .
j_gene: TRBJ1-5
v_gene: TRBV18

CDR3aa: CASSRRDTDYSPLHF
CDR3nt: TGTGCCAGCAGCCGACGGGACACTGACTATTCACCCCTCCACTTT
abundance: many
len: 15
d_gene: .
j_gene: TRBJ1-6
v_gene: TRBV6-5

CDR3aa: CSAPAVAGGPYEQYF
CDR3nt: TGCAGTGCGCCTGCCGTGGCAGGGGGCCCCTACGAGCAGTACTTC
abundance: many
len: 15
d_gene: TRBD1
j_gene: TRBJ2-7
v_gene: TRBV20-1

CDR3aa: CSARDLGHRGTEAFF
CDR3nt: TGCAGTGCTAGAGATCTAGGACACAGGGGCACTGAAGCTTTCTTT
abundance: .
len: 15
d_gene: TRBD1
j_gene: TRBJ1-1
v_gene: TRBV20-1

CDR3aa: CASSLDRLAVEQYF
CDR3nt: TGTGCCAGCAGCTTAGATCGCCTAGCGGTCGAGCAGTACTTC
abundance: many
len: 14
d_gene: TRBD2
j_gene: TRBJ2-7
v_gene: TRBV11-2

CDR3aa: CASSKLTGIEKETQYF
CDR3nt: TGTGCCAGCAGCAAACTGACAGGAATCGAAAAAGAGACCCAGTACTTC
abundance: many
len: 16
d_gene: .
j_gene: TRBJ2-5
v_gene: TRBV7-9

CDR3aa: CASSILHGGANVLTF
CDR3nt: TGTGCCAGTAGTATTCTCCATGGAGGGGCCAACGTCCTGACTTTC
abundance: many
len: 15
d_gene: .
j_gene: TRBJ2-6
v_gene: TRBV19

CDR3aa: CASSLTGETQYF
CDR3nt: TGTGCCAGCAGCTTAACTGGTGAGACCCAGTACTTC
abundance: many
len: 12
d_gene: .
j_gene: TRBJ2-5
v_gene: TRBV13

CDR3aa: CASKGSGEMEAFF
CDR3nt: TGTGCCAGCAAGGGGTCTGGAGAAATGGAAGCTTTCTTT
abundance: .
len: 13
d_gene: .
j_gene: TRBJ1-1
v_gene: TRBV28

CDR3aa: CASSINRLRETQYF
CDR3nt: TGTGCCAGTAGTATTAACAGATTACGGGAGACCCAGTACTTC
abundance: many
len: 14
d_gene: .
j_gene: TRBJ2-5
v_gene: TRBV19

CDR3aa: CASIGGDYSNQSQHF
CDR3nt: TGTGCCAGCATCGGAGGAGATTATAGCAATCAGTCCCAGCATTTT
abundance: many
len: 15
d_gene: .
j_gene: TRBJ1-5
v_gene: TRBV12-3/TRBV12-4

CDR3aa: CASPKSDRAQFEAFF
CDR3nt: TGTGCCAGCCCGAAAAGCGACAGGGCGCAATTCGAAGCTTTCTTT
abundance: many
len: 15
d_gene: TRBD1
j_gene: TRBJ1-1
v_gene: TRBV2

CDR3aa: CASSSWRATYEQYF
CDR3nt: TGTGCCAGCAGTTCCTGGAGAGCTACCTACGAGCAGTACTTC
abundance: many
len: 14
d_gene: .
j_gene: TRBJ2-7
v_gene: TRBV28

CDR3aa: CASSDQDRSIQYF
CDR3nt: TGTGCCAGCAGTGACCAGGACAGAAGCATTCAGTACTTC
abundance: many
len: 13
d_gene: .
j_gene: TRBJ2-4
v_gene: TRBV6-1

CDR3aa: CSARTRDIGGYGYTF
CDR3nt: TGCAGTGCTAGGACCCGGGACATCGGAGGCTATGGCTACACCTTC
abundance: .
len: 15
d_gene: .
j_gene: TRBJ1-2
v_gene: TRBV20-1

CDR3aa: CASDRQRGFHTGELFF
CDR3nt: TGCGCCAGCGATCGTCAGCGGGGATTTCACACCGGGGAGCTGTTTTTT
abundance: many
len: 16
d_gene: TRBD2
j_gene: TRBJ2-2
v_gene: TRBV10-1

CDR3aa: CASSTQGNTDTQYF
CDR3nt: TGTGCCAGCAGCACACAGGGGAACACAGATACGCAGTATTTT
abundance: .
len: 14
d_gene: TRBD1
j_gene: TRBJ2-3
v_gene: TRBV6-1

CDR3aa: CASSLDRGEQYF
CDR3nt: TGTGCCAGCAGTTTAGACAGGGGCGAGCAGTACTTC
abundance: few
len: 12
d_gene: TRBD1
j_gene: TRBJ2-7
v_gene: TRBV9

CDR3aa: CSARPGTSTTQETQYF
CDR3nt: TGCAGTGCTAGACCCGGGACTAGTACGACCCAAGAGACCCAGTACTTC
abundance: .
len: 16
d_gene: TRBD2
j_gene: TRBJ2-5
v_gene: TRBV20-1

CDR3aa: CASSFLAPQETQYF
CDR3nt: TGTGCCAGCAGCTTCCTAGCGCCTCAAGAGACCCAGTACTTC
abundance: few
len: 14
d_gene: .
j_gene: TRBJ2-5
v_gene: TRBV7-2

CDR3aa: CAWSSLEAFF
CDR3nt: TGTGCCTGGAGTAGCCTGGAAGCTTTCTTT
abundance: many
len: 10
d_gene: .
j_gene: TRBJ1-1
v_gene: TRBV30

CDR3aa: CASSLSGLDGNYGYTF
CDR3nt: TGTGCCAGCAGTTTATCTGGGCTTGACGGAAACTATGGCTACACCTTC
abundance: many
len: 16
d_gene: .
j_gene: TRBJ1-2
v_gene: TRBV27

CDR3aa: CASSPRGVGASYEQYF
CDR3nt: TGTGCCAGCAGCCCCCGAGGCGTGGGGGCCTCCTACGAGCAGTACTTC
abundance: few
len: 16
d_gene: .
j_gene: TRBJ2-7
v_gene: TRBV14

CDR3aa: CASSDSSGSPTDTQYF
CDR3nt: TGTGCCAGCAGTGATTCTAGCGGGAGCCCCACAGATACGCAGTATTTT
abundance: many
len: 16
d_gene: TRBD2
j_gene: TRBJ2-3
v_gene: TRBV6-4

CDR3aa: CASTLQGSETQYF
CDR3nt: TGTGCCAGCACCCTTCAGGGGTCAGAGACCCAGTACTTC
abundance: few
len: 13
d_gene: .
j_gene: TRBJ2-5
v_gene: TRBV12-3/TRBV12-4